This is a list of T cell receptor beta chains from one sample in a study of cytomegalovirus exposure and HLA in healthy donors. The assay was immunoSEQ multiplex PCR, and TCRdb's table has in-frame clones only and misses some. Of 95,000 to 150,000 clones detected, around three quarters appear once; the ten largest clones hold less than 3%. Sequencing input: PBMCs. All receptors derive from a woman between 40 and 55 years old in good health and CMV-seropositive. Both conserved end residues are part of each CDR3. Fields, in order: D gene, clone size, J gene, V gene, CDR3 protein, CDR3 DNA. D genes are given only for firm matches. Not all rows give a size; the values are once, few, many and, for expanded clones, a class.

d_gene: -; abundance: -; j_gene: TRBJ2-7; v_gene: TRBV7-9; CDR3aa: CASSNRQASSYEQYF; CDR3nt: TGTGCCAGCAGCAACAGACAGGCGAGCTCCTACGAGCAGTACTTC
d_gene: TRBD1; abundance: -; j_gene: TRBJ1-6; v_gene: TRBV15; CDR3aa: CATSSQTGTGFSPLHF; CDR3nt: TGTGCCACCAGCAGCCAGACCGGGACAGGGTTTTCACCCCTCCACTTT
d_gene: TRBD2; abundance: -; j_gene: TRBJ2-2; v_gene: TRBV2; CDR3aa: CASSPEASGGNTGELFF; CDR3nt: TGTGCCAGCAGCCCGGAGGCTAGCGGGGGGAACACCGGGGAGCTGTTTTTT
d_gene: -; abundance: -; j_gene: TRBJ1-2; v_gene: TRBV4-1; CDR3aa: CASSPTANYGYTF; CDR3nt: TGCGCCAGCAGCCCGACAGCTAACTATGGCTACACCTTC
d_gene: -; abundance: -; j_gene: TRBJ1-3; v_gene: TRBV27; CDR3aa: CASSFRGLLGNTIYF; CDR3nt: TGTGCCAGCAGTTTCAGGGGCTTACTTGGAAACACCATATATTTT
d_gene: -; abundance: -; j_gene: TRBJ1-2; v_gene: TRBV30; CDR3aa: CASGRGYGYTF; CDR3nt: TGTGCCTCCGGGAGGGGCTATGGCTACACCTTC
d_gene: TRBD1; abundance: few; j_gene: TRBJ2-7; v_gene: TRBV6-5; CDR3aa: CASSYSWTGAWEQYF; CDR3nt: TGTGCCAGCAGTTACTCGTGGACAGGGGCCTGGGAGCAGTACTTC
d_gene: TRBD1; abundance: -; j_gene: TRBJ1-2; v_gene: TRBV5-6; CDR3aa: CASGGQGQNYGYTF; CDR3nt: TGTGCCAGCGGCGGACAGGGGCAAAACTATGGCTACACCTTC
d_gene: -; abundance: -; j_gene: TRBJ2-3; v_gene: TRBV11-3; CDR3aa: CASSISGTFTDTQYF; CDR3nt: TGTGCCAGCAGCATCAGCGGGACATTCACAGATACGCAGTATTTT
d_gene: TRBD2; abundance: -; j_gene: TRBJ2-3; v_gene: TRBV27; CDR3aa: CASTLLAGGTDTQYF; CDR3nt: TGTGCCAGCACATTACTAGCGGGAGGTACAGATACGCAGTATTTT
d_gene: -; abundance: once; j_gene: TRBJ2-3; v_gene: TRBV13; CDR3aa: CASSQQGSGTQYF; CDR3nt: TGTGCCAGCAGCCAGCAGGGCTCAGGTACGCAGTATTTT
d_gene: TRBD1; abundance: -; j_gene: TRBJ2-3; v_gene: TRBV27; CDR3aa: CASSLSGTAYTDTQYF; CDR3nt: TGTGCCAGCAGTTTATCGGGGACAGCATACACAGATACGCAGTATTTT
d_gene: -; abundance: -; j_gene: TRBJ1-6; v_gene: TRBV7-8; CDR3aa: CASSSQWANNSPLHF; CDR3nt: TGTGCCAGCAGCTCTCAATGGGCGAATAATTCACCCCTCCACTTT
d_gene: -; abundance: -; j_gene: TRBJ1-1; v_gene: TRBV29-1; CDR3aa: CSVDSQNTEAFF; CDR3nt: TGCAGCGTTGACAGTCAGAACACTGAAGCTTTCTTT
d_gene: -; abundance: -; j_gene: TRBJ2-5; v_gene: TRBV30; CDR3aa: CAWSTEETQYF; CDR3nt: TGTGCCTGGAGTACAGAAGAGACCCAGTACTTC
d_gene: -; abundance: -; j_gene: TRBJ1-4; v_gene: TRBV5-1; CDR3aa: CASSRGGLDQNEKLFF; CDR3nt: TGCGCCAGCAGCCGGGGGGGACTGGACCAGAATGAAAAACTGTTTTTT
d_gene: -; abundance: -; j_gene: TRBJ2-1; v_gene: TRBV5-1; CDR3aa: CASSLGVSNNEQFF; CDR3nt: TGCGCCAGCAGCTTGGGGGTTAGCAACAATGAGCAGTTCTTC
d_gene: -; abundance: -; j_gene: TRBJ2-1; v_gene: TRBV6-4; CDR3aa: CARATVDNEQFF; CDR3nt: TGTGCCAGAGCTACTGTGGACAATGAGCAGTTCTTC
d_gene: TRBD1; abundance: -; j_gene: TRBJ2-6; v_gene: TRBV4-2; CDR3aa: CASSPSTGGSGANVLTF; CDR3nt: TGTGCCAGCAGCCCCTCGACAGGGGGAAGTGGGGCCAACGTCCTGACTTTC
d_gene: -; abundance: -; j_gene: TRBJ2-5; v_gene: TRBV12-5; CDR3aa: CASGFMETQYF; CDR3nt: TGTGCTAGTGGTTTTATGGAGACCCAGTACTTC
d_gene: -; abundance: -; j_gene: TRBJ1-4; v_gene: TRBV4-3; CDR3aa: CASSQERGGWEKLFF; CDR3nt: TGCGCCAGCAGCCAAGAAAGGGGTGGTTGGGAAAAACTGTTTTTT
d_gene: -; abundance: -; j_gene: TRBJ2-7; v_gene: TRBV11-2; CDR3aa: CASSLGGRGLEQYF; CDR3nt: TGTGCCAGCAGCTTGGGGGGGCGAGGTCTCGAGCAGTACTTC
d_gene: TRBD1; abundance: -; j_gene: TRBJ1-4; v_gene: TRBV5-1; CDR3aa: CASSSKGAPNEKLFF; CDR3nt: TGCGCCAGCAGCTCAAAGGGGGCTCCTAATGAAAAACTGTTTTTT
d_gene: -; abundance: -; j_gene: TRBJ1-2; v_gene: TRBV7-9; CDR3aa: CASSLAGQSYGYTF; CDR3nt: TGTGCCAGCAGCTTAGCGGGGCAGTCGTATGGCTACACCTTC
d_gene: -; abundance: -; j_gene: TRBJ2-7; v_gene: TRBV6-1; CDR3aa: CASSEDSWFDYEQYF; CDR3nt: TGTGCCAGCAGTGAGGACAGCTGGTTCGACTACGAGCAGTACTTC
d_gene: TRBD2; abundance: -; j_gene: TRBJ2-1; v_gene: TRBV18; CDR3aa: CASSTTSGRAGSEQFF; CDR3nt: TGTGCCAGCTCAACGACTAGCGGGAGGGCCGGGAGTGAGCAGTTCTTC
d_gene: -; abundance: -; j_gene: TRBJ1-1; v_gene: TRBV4-2; CDR3aa: CASSQPGNSEAFF; CDR3nt: TGTGCCAGCAGCCAACCGGGGAACTCTGAAGCTTTCTTT
d_gene: -; abundance: -; j_gene: TRBJ1-3; v_gene: TRBV7-9; CDR3aa: CASSFLSVPEDTIYF; CDR3nt: TGTGCCAGCAGCTTCCTCTCGGTGCCGGAGGACACCATATATTTT
d_gene: TRBD2; abundance: -; j_gene: TRBJ2-3; v_gene: TRBV11-3; CDR3aa: CASSQGGLDTDTQYF; CDR3nt: TGTGCCAGCAGCCAAGGGGGACTAGACACAGATACGCAGTATTTT
d_gene: TRBD2; abundance: -; j_gene: TRBJ2-5; v_gene: TRBV18; CDR3aa: CASSFGLAGETQYF; CDR3nt: TGTGCCAGCTCATTCGGACTAGCGGGAGAGACCCAGTACTTC
d_gene: TRBD2; abundance: -; j_gene: TRBJ2-1; v_gene: TRBV5-4; CDR3aa: CASSLRGGPYNEQFF; CDR3nt: TGTGCCAGCAGTTTACGGGGGGGCCCCTACAATGAGCAGTTCTTC
d_gene: -; abundance: -; j_gene: TRBJ2-3; v_gene: TRBV5-4; CDR3aa: CASSLDYGTSTDTQYF; CDR3nt: TGTGCCAGCAGCCTAGATTACGGTACTAGCACAGATACGCAGTATTTT
d_gene: TRBD2; abundance: -; j_gene: TRBJ2-7; v_gene: TRBV2; CDR3aa: CASSERLAGSYEQYF; CDR3nt: TGTGCCAGCAGTGAAAGACTAGCGGGCTCCTACGAGCAGTACTTC
d_gene: -; abundance: -; j_gene: TRBJ1-2; v_gene: TRBV27; CDR3aa: CASSFWGPAFGYTF; CDR3nt: TGTGCCAGCAGTTTCTGGGGGCCGGCGTTTGGCTACACCTTC
d_gene: TRBD1; abundance: -; j_gene: TRBJ1-2; v_gene: TRBV7-2; CDR3aa: CASSYQGQGGGGYTF; CDR3nt: TGTGCCAGCAGTTACCAAGGACAGGGTGGAGGAGGCTACACCTTC
d_gene: TRBD1; abundance: -; j_gene: TRBJ2-1; v_gene: TRBV19; CDR3aa: CASSPQQGAEQFF; CDR3nt: TGTGCCAGTAGTCCCCAACAGGGGGCTGAGCAGTTCTTC
d_gene: -; abundance: few; j_gene: TRBJ2-1; v_gene: TRBV2; CDR3aa: CASRPSAGLGNEQFF; CDR3nt: TGTGCCAGCAGACCCTCTGCGGGGCTGGGCAATGAGCAGTTCTTC
d_gene: -; abundance: -; j_gene: TRBJ2-7; v_gene: TRBV5-4; CDR3aa: CASSSERRNEQYF; CDR3nt: TGTGCCAGCAGCTCCGAGCGGAGAAACGAGCAGTACTTC
d_gene: TRBD1; abundance: -; j_gene: TRBJ1-1; v_gene: TRBV4-2; CDR3aa: CASSQGTGGSEAFF; CDR3nt: TGTGCCAGCAGCCAAGGGACAGGGGGCAGTGAAGCTTTCTTT
d_gene: -; abundance: -; j_gene: TRBJ2-5; v_gene: TRBV2; CDR3aa: CASTALIQETQYF; CDR3nt: TGTGCCAGCACAGCGTTAATACAAGAGACCCAGTACTTC
d_gene: TRBD2; abundance: -; j_gene: TRBJ2-1; v_gene: TRBV7-8; CDR3aa: CASSRELAGVNEQFF; CDR3nt: TGTGCCAGCAGTAGGGAACTAGCGGGAGTCAATGAGCAGTTCTTC
d_gene: -; abundance: -; j_gene: TRBJ2-1; v_gene: TRBV2; CDR3aa: CASSALQDNEQFF; CDR3nt: TGTGCCAGCAGTGCCCTACAGGACAATGAGCAGTTCTTC
d_gene: -; abundance: -; j_gene: TRBJ1-1; v_gene: TRBV10-3; CDR3aa: CAISLQGQNTEAFF; CDR3nt: TGTGCCATCAGCTTACAGGGACAGAACACTGAAGCTTTCTTT
d_gene: -; abundance: -; j_gene: TRBJ1-5; v_gene: TRBV2; CDR3aa: CASEGSGSHQPQHF; CDR3nt: TGTGCCAGCGAAGGTTCGGGGTCCCATCAGCCCCAGCATTTT
d_gene: -; abundance: -; j_gene: TRBJ1-6; v_gene: TRBV18; CDR3aa: CASSTRADNSPLHF; CDR3nt: TGTGCCAGCTCCACCAGGGCTGATAATTCACCCCTCCACTTT